The entry below describes one T cell receptor beta chain. Its antigen specificity is not known. Base qualities are not provided; no much larger clone lies one nucleotide away. These data belong to a study of blood T cell repertoires in COVID-19 (dated by TCRdb to the early 2020s). A note on the overall study: Collaborator samples came from the United States, Italy and Spain and covered acute and convalescent phases of COVID-19. The material from the prospective study consisted of cDNA or gDNA derived from T cells, B-cell-depleted T cells, or PBMCs. The dataset comprised deeply sampled blood TCRbeta repertoires from subjects exposed to, actively infected with, or recovered from COVID-19. The repertoires were released in a freely available public database intended as a resource for research on the immune response to SARS-CoV-2. The samples were drawn from the first 160 participants of the ongoing ImmuneRACE study and from under 1,500 subjects provided by 6 global collaborators. The sample metadata nearly always contained a de-identified subject ID, COVID-19 status, age in years and sex. Where available, HLA class I and class II types were taken from metadata supplied by the sample provider and were not determined by assay-based typing.

The immunoSEQ Assay, a bias-controlled multiplex PCR, was used to amplify TCRbeta CDR3 regions from genomic DNA. Under the source paper's analysis protocol: The number of nucleated cells in each sample was estimated by amplification of reference gene primers within the assay. Sequence reads were collapsed and filtered to measure the absolute abundance of every unique TCRbeta CDR3 rearrangement. For each sample, productive Simpson clonality was calculated as the square root of Simpson's diversity index across productive rearrangements. This is the immuneACCESS table as TCRdb keeps it, with only in-frame sequences that have V and J called. A part of the clones is gone; compared with another copy, unresolved V genes explain less than half, and the rest is unexplained. V and J calls and clone size are copied from that table; D and trimming were computed from the DNA. For this sample there are about 320,000 clones; 70% to 90% appear just once. Around 9.3% of the sample comes from the top ten.

From cysteine to phenylalanine, the CDR3 is 16 amino acids long. This entry keeps only the CDR3 DNA: 48 bases, framed from base 1. According to the germline V gene (reference sequence), CDR1 reads SEHNR and CDR2 reads FQNEAQ. V is pruned by 5 bases and J by 5 bases, leaving 10 bases of the junction without a gene match. Enrolling through a virtual design, the prospective study's participants ranged in age from roughly 18 to 90 years and lived across 24 United States geographic areas. To assign participants to cohorts, the prospective study relied on clinical history that participants themselves reported in a screening survey and a study questionnaire. ImmuneRACE Cohort 3 recovered participants were defined by two consecutive negative NP/OP PCR tests, healthcare professional clearance, or symptom resolution. In the prospective study, whole blood, serum and a nasopharyngeal or oropharyngeal swab were collected from each participant by mobile phlebotomists. Prospective study participants could optionally give additional blood draws and questionnaires over a roughly two-month period. Blood samples from the prospective study were shipped frozen or at room temperature prior to DNA extraction.

What the work shows at the level of the full study, not this receptor alone: The amount of clinical and demographic metadata varied by source and participant and was provided uncurated.

The TCR was taken from a woman under 30 who had recovered from COVID-19. The sample consisted of PBMCs or T cells enriched from blood (not recorded which). The V and J genes are TRBV7-9 and TRBJ1-4, and 8 junction bases match TRBD1. This receptor has the CDR3 CASSVGFRGLNEKLFF. The DNA sequence follows: TGTGCCAGCAGCGTTGGTTTCAGGGGGCTGAATGAAAAACTGTTTTTT.